Below are 17 T cell receptor beta chains sequenced from a single sample in a study of shared clonotypes between healthy human individuals (dated by TCRdb to the early 2020s). The receptor library was made with the immunoSEQ multiplex PCR assay. TCRdb took over this immuneACCESS table, retaining in-frame rearrangements with V and J assigned. Such tables are incomplete; in checked studies, under half of the missing clones stem from an unresolved V gene, and the remainder is unexplained. This sample lists around 2.5 million clones; 90% to 95% were detected once. The ten largest clonotypes hold around 0.4% of the sample. Sequenced input: naive CD4+ T cells from PBMCs. The sample's cell subset or site label, in plain terms: CD45RA+ positively selected. Receptors originate from a man aged 18-30 years in good health. Some clones in this sample may be carry-over from other donors' samples.

V and J are TRBV27 and TRBJ1-1; possible D gene TRBD1, 5 bases. The CDR3 is 13 residues long. Germline CDR1 is MNHEY and CDR2 is SMNVEV (reference sequence). V shed 0 bases and J shed 11 bases, with 13 bases lying between them. The CDR3 region is CASSLSEGLRAFF. The CDR3 nucleotides are TGTGCCAGCAGTTTATCCGAGGGGTTGAGGGCTTTCTTT.

In its sample, this clone was seen once. This chain uses TRBV5-1 with TRBJ2-1; D possibly corresponds to TRBD1 (6 bases). The germline V and J ends were trimmed by 4 bases and 8 bases, with 19 bases remaining between them. CDR3 length: 15 residues. The germline CDR1 and CDR2 sequences are SGHRS and YFSETQ. CDR3 protein: CASSPPDRIADEQFF. The CDR3 bases are TGCGCCAGCAGCCCACCAGACAGGATAGCCGATGAGCAGTTCTTC. Filled out from reference TRBV5-1 and TRBJ2-1, the complete variable domain reads KAGVTQTPRYLIKTRGQQVTLSCSPISGHRSVSWYQQTPGQGLQFLFEYFSETQRNKGNFPGRFSGRQFSNSRSEMNVSTLELGDSALYLCASSPPDRIADEQFFGPGTRLTVL.

The chain is built from TRBV6-1 and TRBJ1-4; D uncertain. Trimming took 0 bases from V and 3 from J, leaving 8 bases between them. Germline assignment: CDR1 MNHNS and CDR2 SASEGT. The CDR3 consists of 15 residues. The CDR3 nucleotides read TGTGCCAGCAGTGAAGCGTTCAGACCTAATGAAAAACTGTTTTTT. It encodes CASSEAFRPNEKLFF.

The rearrangement joins TRBV7-3 to TRBJ1-1, with 7 nucleotides matching TRBD1. The CDR3 length is 16 residues. V gave up 5 bases and J gave up 2 bases; unmatched junction bases: 11. Per the germline V gene, CDR1 is SGHTA and CDR2 is FQGTGA. The CDR3 protein is CASSPNTGALNTEAFF. DNA for the CDR3: TGTGCCAGCAGCCCTAACACAGGGGCCCTTAACACTGAAGCTTTCTTT.

This clone was detected once. This chain links TRBV5-4 with TRBJ1-3; D remains ambiguous. V lost 5 bases, J lost 7 bases, and 10 bases lay in between. Germline V lookup: CDR1 SGHNT, CDR2 YYREEE (reference sequence). CDR3 length: 12 residues. The CDR3 sequence: CASSDRGNTIYF. The CDR3, as DNA: TGTGCCAGCAGTGACCGAGGGAACACCATATATTTT.

This chain uses TRBV5-5 with TRBJ1-2; D gene ambiguous. The CDR3 covers 13 residues. The germline V gene has CDR1 SGHKS and CDR2 YYEKEE (reference sequence). V was clipped by 3 bases and J by 7 bases, with 13 bases between them. The CDR3 reads CASSWVTDGGYTF. The CDR3 nucleotides are TGTGCCAGCAGCTGGGTGACGGACGGTGGCTACACCTTC.

The J gene is TRBJ1-6, the V gene TRBV4-1, with D tentatively TRBD1 (5 bases). Germline V gives CDR1 MGHRA, CDR2 YSYEKL. CDR3 length equals 15 residues. V lost 0 bases and J lost 4, with 7 bases in between. For the CDR3, the DNA is TGCGCCAGCAGCCAAGAAGGGGCTTATAATTCACCCCTCCACTTT. Protein sequence: CASSQEGAYNSPLHF.

The rearrangement joins TRBV27 to TRBJ2-7; 12 bases fit TRBD2. After removal of 2 bases from V and 6 bases from J, the junction contained 2 bases not matched to a gene. The CDR3 is 14 residues long. In germline, CDR1 is MNHEY, CDR2 SMNVEV (reference sequence). This CDR3 reads CASSLLAGGREQYF. The CDR3 coding sequence is TGTGCCAGCAGTTTACTAGCGGGAGGGCGCGAGCAGTACTTC.

This chain links TRBV5-4 with TRBJ2-3; D is ambiguous. Trimming took off 4 bases at V and 0 bases at J, with 6 bases between the two ends. Germline CDR1 and CDR2: SGHNT and YYREEE (reference sequence). This CDR3 is 13 amino acids long. The CDR3 nucleotides read TGTGCCAGCAGCACCGGTAGCACAGATACGCAGTATTTT. Residues: CASSTGSTDTQYF.

The rearrangement joins TRBV5-1 to TRBJ2-3; 9 bases align to TRBD2. The junction had 12 bases not matched to a gene; V was cut back by 0 bases and J by 13 bases. This CDR3 is 15 amino acids long. Germline V CDR1 and CDR2: SGHRS, YFSETQ. CDR3 residues: CASSLVSSGALGEYF. As DNA, the CDR3 is TGCGCCAGCAGCTTGGTGTCTAGCGGGGCCCTGGGGGAGTATTTT.

Note on this clone: The same CDR3 arises from other DNA sequences in this sample as well. The rearrangement uses TRBV18 and TRBJ2-1; D is uncertain. The V end lost 3 bases, the J end lost 0 bases, and 9 bases lay between the germline ends. Germline CDR1 is KGHSH and CDR2 is LQKENI. The CDR3 is 15 amino acids. CDR3 loop: CASSPTGSSYNEQFF. In DNA form, the CDR3 reads TGTGCCAGCTCACCCACGGGTAGCTCCTACAATGAGCAGTTCTTC.

This chain connects TRBV5-1 to TRBJ2-3; D not resolved. V lost 0 bases and J 3 bases, leaving 8 bases between the germline ends. The CDR3 length is 14 residues. From germline, CDR1 is SGHRS and CDR2 YFSETQ. CDR3 residues: CASSLGQKTDTQYF. Here the CDR3 DNA reads TGCGCCAGCAGCTTGGGGCAGAAGACAGATACGCAGTATTTT.

The chain joins TRBV19 to TRBJ1-2; D possibly corresponds to TRBD1 (6 bases). This CDR3 has 14 residues. The V end was cut by 1 base, the J end by 3 bases, with 9 bases between. The germline gives CDR1 LNHDA, CDR2 SQIVND (reference sequence). The CDR3 sequence: CASSIVAGDYGYTF. The CDR3 coding sequence is TGTGCCAGTAGTATAGTCGCAGGGGACTATGGCTACACCTTC.

The V and J genes are TRBV6-5 and TRBJ2-1; D might be TRBD1 (5 bases). The V gene lost 4 bases and the J gene lost 2 bases, with 15 bases spanning the gap. Per germline, CDR1 MNHEY and CDR2 SVGAGI. The length of the CDR3 is 16 residues. The CDR3 is CASSSTSKGPYNEQFF. The CDR3, as DNA: TGTGCCAGCAGTTCCACGTCCAAGGGGCCCTACAATGAGCAGTTCTTC.

The V gene is TRBV18, the J gene TRBJ2-7, with a possible D match to TRBD1 (5 bases). The CDR3 consists of 15 residues. Germline V gene data show CDR1 as KGHSH and CDR2 as LQKENI. V was clipped by 2 bases and J by 11 bases, with 22 bases between them. The CDR3 is CASSPGVGRAEVKYF. Here the CDR3 DNA reads TGTGCCAGCTCACCAGGGGTGGGCAGGGCCGAAGTAAAGTACTTC.

Regarding this clone: The sample has other DNA sequences that encode this CDR3 too. The genes are TRBV29-1 and TRBJ1-1; no reliable D call. This CDR3 region has 12 residues. In germline, CDR1 is SQVTM, CDR2 ANQGSEA. V lost 3 bases and J 1 base, leaving 6 bases between the germline ends. The CDR3 region is CSVEAENTEAFF. CDR3 coding DNA: TGCAGCGTTGAGGCAGAGAACACTGAAGCTTTCTTT.

This clone is a singleton in its sample. This chain uses TRBV6-5 with TRBJ2-1; D possibly corresponds to TRBD1 (5 bases). Germline assignment: CDR1 MNHEY and CDR2 SVGAGI. The CDR3 has 15 amino acids. V was cut by 5 bases and J by 7 bases, with 18 bases left in between. CDR3 amino acids: CASSRSQGIRNEQFF. For the CDR3, the DNA is TGTGCCAGCAGTAGGAGTCAGGGAATTCGGAATGAGCAGTTCTTC.